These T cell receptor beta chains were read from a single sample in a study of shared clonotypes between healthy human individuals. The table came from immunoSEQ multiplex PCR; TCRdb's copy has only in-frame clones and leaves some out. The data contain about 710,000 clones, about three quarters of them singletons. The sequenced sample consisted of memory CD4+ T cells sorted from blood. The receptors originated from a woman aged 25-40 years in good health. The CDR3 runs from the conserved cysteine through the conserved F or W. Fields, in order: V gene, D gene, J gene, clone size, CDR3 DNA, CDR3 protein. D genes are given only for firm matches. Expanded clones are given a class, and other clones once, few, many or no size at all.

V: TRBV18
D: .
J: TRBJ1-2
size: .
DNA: TGTGCCAGCTCACCAGAGACAGGATATGGCTACACCTTC
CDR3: CASSPETGYGYTF

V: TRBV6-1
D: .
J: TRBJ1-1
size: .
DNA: TGTGCCAGCAGTGAAGCGCGTCAGATCGGGGATGCTTTCTTT
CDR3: CASSEARQIGDAFF

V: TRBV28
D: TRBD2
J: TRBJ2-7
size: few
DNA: TGTGCCAGCGGAAGGCGCGGGAGGGCCTCCGAGCAGTACTTC
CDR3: CASGRRGRASEQYF

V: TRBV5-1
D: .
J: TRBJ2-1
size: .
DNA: TGCGCCAGCAGCTTAATGGAGGGGAGGGGGAACAATGAGCAGTTCTTC
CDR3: CASSLMEGRGNNEQFF

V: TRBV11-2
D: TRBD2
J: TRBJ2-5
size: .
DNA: TGTGCCAGCAGCTCACTGCGGGGGAGAGAGACCCAGTACTTC
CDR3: CASSSLRGRETQYF

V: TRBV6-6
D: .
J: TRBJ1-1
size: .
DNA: TGTGCCAGCAGTTACTCGAGGGCGTCTAACACTGAAGCTTTCTTT
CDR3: CASSYSRASNTEAFF

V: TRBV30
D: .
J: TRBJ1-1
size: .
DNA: TGTGCCTGGAGTAACCCCTACAGGGTGAACACTGAAGCTTTCTTT
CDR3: CAWSNPYRVNTEAFF

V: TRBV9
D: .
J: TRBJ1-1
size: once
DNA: TGTGCCAGCAGCGTAGTAGGGAGCACTGAAGCTTTCTTT
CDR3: CASSVVGSTEAFF

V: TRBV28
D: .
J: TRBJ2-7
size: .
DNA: TGTGCCAGCAGTCGGACTTTCTCCTACGAGCAGTACTTT
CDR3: CASSRTFSYEQYF

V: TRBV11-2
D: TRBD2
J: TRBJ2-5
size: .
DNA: TGTGCCAGCAGCCCCCGCGGGGGTGGAGAGACCCAGTACTTC
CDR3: CASSPRGGGETQYF

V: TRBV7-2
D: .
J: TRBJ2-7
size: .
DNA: TGTGCCAGCAGGGAACAGACCTACGAGCAGTACTTC
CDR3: CASREQTYEQYF